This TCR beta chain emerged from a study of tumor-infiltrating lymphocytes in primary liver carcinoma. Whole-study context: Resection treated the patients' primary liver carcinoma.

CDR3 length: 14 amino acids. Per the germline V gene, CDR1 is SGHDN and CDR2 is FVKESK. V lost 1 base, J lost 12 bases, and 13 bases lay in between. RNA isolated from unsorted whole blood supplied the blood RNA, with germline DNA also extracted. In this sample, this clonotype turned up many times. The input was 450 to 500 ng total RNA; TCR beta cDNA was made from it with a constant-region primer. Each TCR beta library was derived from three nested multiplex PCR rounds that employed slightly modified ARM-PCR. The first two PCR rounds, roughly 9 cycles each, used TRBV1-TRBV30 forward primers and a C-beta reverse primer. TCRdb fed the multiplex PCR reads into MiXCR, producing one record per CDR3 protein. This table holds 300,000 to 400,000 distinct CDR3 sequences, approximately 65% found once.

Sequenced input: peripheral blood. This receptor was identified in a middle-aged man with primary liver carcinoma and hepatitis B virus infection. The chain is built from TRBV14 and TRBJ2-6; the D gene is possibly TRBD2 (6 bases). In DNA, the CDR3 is TGTGCCAGCAGCCAAGCGGGCGGGGTGTCCGTCCTGACTTTC. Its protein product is CASSQAGGVSVLTF.